The 28 T cell receptor beta chains in this list originate from one sample, sequenced in a study of blood T cell repertoires in COVID-19. The assay was immunoSEQ multiplex PCR, and TCRdb's table has in-frame clones only and misses some. Found here are a few hundred thousand clones, roughly nine tenths of them singletons; the top ten hold 8.5% to 10%. Sequenced material: peripheral blood. The receptors here all came from a man aged 35 to 55 who had recovered from COVID-19.

This chain uses TRBV2 with TRBJ2-5; 7 bases line up with TRBD2. Losses at the gene ends were 0 bases for V and 5 bases for J; bases not matched to a gene: 9. This CDR3 is built from 16 residues. Germline CDR1 is SNHLY and CDR2 is FYNNEI. The CDR3 nucleotides read TGTGCCAGCAGTGAAGCGTACTCGGGGGGAACCGAGACCCAGTACTTC. Translation gives CASSEAYSGGTETQYF.

This clone was detected a few times. The chain combines TRBV3-1 (or the pseudogene TRBV3-2) with TRBJ2-7, with D possibly matching TRBD1 (6 bases). Trimming took off 2 bases at V and 0 bases at J, with 17 bases between the two ends. The CDR3 runs to 17 residues. Germline V gives CDR1 LGHDT, CDR2 YNNKEL (reference sequence). CDR3 residues: CASSQIFRADSSYEQYF. The DNA for the CDR3 is TGTGCCAGCAGCCAAATTTTCAGGGCGGACAGCTCCTACGAGCAGTACTTC.

This clone showed up just once. This chain links TRBV30 with TRBJ2-4; possibly TRBD2 for D (6 bases). The CDR3 extends over 12 amino acids. V lost 3 bases to trimming and J lost 15 bases, with 18 bases between them. CDR1 is GTSNPN and CDR2 is SVGIG in the germline V gene (reference sequence). CDR3 protein: CAWSPRGGVRYF. The CDR3 nucleotides are TGTGCCTGGAGCCCCCGGGGCGGGGTCCGGTACTTC.

J is TRBJ2-7 and V is TRBV5-8, with D possibly being TRBD1 (5 bases). Trimming left V 1 base short and J 9 bases short, with 8 bases between. The CDR3 contains 11 residues. Looked up from germline, CDR1 is SGHTS and CDR2 is YDEGEE. The CDR3 nucleotides are TGTGCCAGCAGCTTGAAAGGGGTGCAGTACTTC. Protein sequence: CASSLKGVQYF.

This clone came up many times. The rearrangement links TRBV19 to TRBJ1-2, with TRBD1 identical over 8 bases. Trimming at V came to 5 bases and at J to 5 bases, leaving 7 bases not matched to a gene. The CDR3 covers 14 residues. The germline V gene has CDR1 LNHDA and CDR2 SQIVND (reference sequence). CDR3 in DNA: TGTGCCAGTAGTCTACAGGGGGTCCAGTATGGCTACACCTTC. This gives the protein CASSLQGVQYGYTF.

The J gene is TRBJ2-7, the V gene TRBV3-1 (or the pseudogene TRBV3-2), with 7 bases matching TRBD1. The ends lost 3 bases at V and 0 bases at J; junction bases unmatched: 2. The CDR3 spans 14 residues. Germline V gives CDR1 LGHDT, CDR2 YNNKEL (reference sequence). The CDR3 DNA follows: TGTGCCAGCAGCCAGGCAGGGGGCTCCTACGAGCAGTACTTC. Amino acid sequence: CASSQAGGSYEQYF.

The V and J genes are TRBV6-5 and TRBJ2-5; 7 positions match TRBD2. CDR1 and CDR2 from the germline V gene are MNHEY and SVGAGI. With 8 bases clipped from V and 5 bases from J, the junction kept 8 bases outside the gene matches. The CDR3 totals 13 residues. The DNA for the CDR3 is TGTGCCAGCTCTCGGGGGGTAGGGGAGACCCAGTACTTC. The encoded protein is CASSRGVGETQYF.

This rearrangement joins TRBV7-3 to TRBJ2-1, with 10 positions matching TRBD2. Germline CDR1 is SGHTA and CDR2 is FQGTGA. This CDR3 contains 17 residues. After removal of 1 base from V and 4 bases from J, the junction contained 7 bases not matched to a gene. This CDR3 reads CASSLMASGSLYNEQFF. The CDR3 region has the DNA TGTGCCAGCAGCTTAATGGCTAGCGGGAGCCTATACAATGAGCAGTTCTTC.

The chain carries TRBV2 and TRBJ1-4; no definite D call. V dropped 3 bases and J dropped 1 base, with 18 bases sitting between them. The length of the CDR3 is 18 residues. Per the germline V gene, CDR1 is SNHLY and CDR2 is FYNNEI. The CDR3 region is CASSEDWRHRKTNEKLFF. DNA of the CDR3: TGTGCCAGCAGTGAGGATTGGCGGCACCGGAAAACTAATGAAAAACTGTTTTTT.

The gene calls are TRBV6-5 and TRBJ1-1; D uncertain. Germline lookup yields CDR1 MNHEY and CDR2 SVGAGI. CDR3 length: 13 amino acids. The CDR3 protein is CALGGVSDTEAFF. In DNA, the CDR3 is TGTGCACTAGGCGGGGTCTCGGACACTGAAGCTTTCTTT.

The V call is TRBV29-1, the J call TRBJ1-4; D unresolved. V lost 4 bases and J 5 bases, leaving 14 bases between the germline ends. The germline V gene has CDR1 SQVTM and CDR2 ANQGSEA. This CDR3 comprises 14 residues. This CDR3 reads CSVVGGMGNEKLFF. CDR3 nucleotide sequence: TGCAGCGTTGTCGGCGGGATGGGAAATGAAAAACTGTTTTTT.

The chain joins TRBV5-1 to TRBJ2-4; 8 nucleotides match TRBD1. CDR1 is SGHRS and CDR2 is YFSETQ in the germline V gene. There are 14 residues in the CDR3. The ends lost 3 bases at V and 5 bases at J; junction bases unmatched: 4. CDR3 in amino acids: CASSSGGQENIQYF. In nucleotides, the CDR3 is TGCGCCAGCAGCTCTGGGGGACAGGAAAACATTCAGTACTTC.

J is TRBJ2-7 and V is TRBV14; D uncertain. Germline CDR1 reads SGHDN; CDR2 reads FVKESK. The CDR3 totals 14 residues. Trimming stripped 0 bases from V and 3 bases from J, with 9 bases between. The CDR3 coding sequence is TGTGCCAGCAGCCAAGATTTGGGCAGCTACGAGCAGTACTTC. Its protein product is CASSQDLGSYEQYF.

The genes are TRBV9 and TRBJ1-6; weak D call: TRBD1 (5 bases). The CDR3 loop spans 15 amino acids. V was clipped by 0 bases and J by 6 bases, with 10 bases between them. CDR1 is SGDLS, CDR2 YYNGEE, per germline. The CDR3, as DNA: TGTGCCAGCAGCGTAGAAGGCGGGGCTAATTCACCCCTCCACTTT. Protein: CASSVEGGANSPLHF.

The gene calls are TRBV7-9 and TRBJ2-4; 8 nucleotides agree with TRBD2. Germline assignment: CDR1 SEHNR and CDR2 FQNEAQ (reference sequence). The V gene end was trimmed by 5 bases and the J gene end by 5 bases; junction bases not matched to a gene: 20. The CDR3 sequence is 19 residues long. CDR3 amino acids: CASSPPALLAGGGENIQYF. CDR3 DNA: TGTGCCAGCAGCCCTCCAGCGCTTCTAGCGGGTGGGGGGGAAAACATTCAGTACTTC.

The chain couples TRBV7-6 to TRBJ2-7; TRBD2 matches at 9 bases. Germline assignment: CDR1 SGHVS and CDR2 FNYEAQ. The CDR3 extends over 14 amino acids. V gave up 5 bases and J gave up 3 bases; unmatched junction bases: 5. The CDR3 spells CASSLASGIYEQYF. CDR3 DNA: TGTGCCAGCAGCCTGGCTAGCGGGATCTACGAGCAGTACTTC.

This sequence joins TRBV5-6 and TRBJ2-5; 7 nucleotides match TRBD1. The CDR3 runs to 13 residues. Germline CDR1 SGHDT, CDR2 YYEEEE. With V trimmed by 4 bases and J by 4 bases, 4 bases remained unmatched. CDR3 loop: CASSRNRGETQYF. CDR3 bases: TGTGCCAGCAGCAGAAACAGGGGAGAGACCCAGTACTTC.

The rearrangement uses TRBV7-8 and TRBJ2-1; maybe TRBD1 (5 bases). This CDR3 contains 17 residues. V was pared by 1 base and J by 0 bases, with 13 bases between. The germline V gene encodes CDR1 SGHVS and CDR2 FQNEAQ. The CDR3 coding sequence is TGTGCCAGCAGCTTAGTCGGGTCGCAGGGCTCCTACAATGAGCAGTTCTTC. It codes for CASSLVGSQGSYNEQFF. Full variable domain (remainder filled in from reference TRBV7-8 and TRBJ2-1): GAGVSQSPRYKVAKRGQDVALRCDPISGHVSLFWYQQALGQGPEFLTYFQNEAQLDKSGLPSDRFFAERPEGSVSTLKIQRTQQEDSAVYLCASSLVGSQGSYNEQFFGPGTRLTVL.

The CDR3, as DNA: TGTGCCAGTAAGCAGGGGCCTATGAACACTGAAGCTTTCTTT. Encoded protein: CASKQGPMNTEAFF. V is TRBV19 and J is TRBJ1-1; perhaps TRBD1 as D (6 bases). V dropped 7 bases and J dropped 0 bases, with 12 bases sitting between them. CDR1 is LNHDA, CDR2 SQIVND, per germline (reference sequence). The CDR3 has 14 residues.

The chain employs TRBV3-1 (or the pseudogene TRBV3-2) and TRBJ2-7; TRBD1 matches 9 bases. This CDR3 has 17 amino acids. Trimming took 2 bases from V and 0 from J; bases not matched to a gene: 8. Germline V lookup: CDR1 LGHDT, CDR2 YNNKEL (reference sequence). CDR3 loop: CASSQRGQGVSSYEQYF. The CDR3 coding sequence is TGTGCCAGCAGCCAAAGGGGACAGGGCGTTAGCTCCTACGAGCAGTACTTC.

This chain connects TRBV19 to TRBJ2-1; D possibly corresponds to TRBD2 (5 bases). This CDR3 spans 13 amino acids. Looked up from germline, CDR1 is LNHDA and CDR2 is SQIVND (reference sequence). The V gene lost 10 bases and the J gene lost 0 bases, with 10 bases spanning the gap. DNA of the CDR3: TGTGCCACCGGGGTAAGCTCCTACAATGAGCAGTTCTTC. Amino acids: CATGVSSYNEQFF.

The chain carries TRBV18 and TRBJ2-3; 11 nucleotides align to TRBD2. The CDR3 covers 17 residues. Trimming took 2 bases from V and 7 from J; bases not matched to a gene: 11. Germline CDR1 KGHSH, CDR2 LQKENI. The CDR3 sequence: CASSPSFSGGAVNTQYF. CDR3 sequence (DNA): TGTGCCAGCTCACCAAGCTTTAGCGGGGGGGCCGTAAATACGCAGTATTTT.

The gene calls are TRBV2 and TRBJ1-4; 7 nucleotides agree with TRBD1. V lost 6 bases to trimming and J lost 5 bases; unmatched junction nucleotides: 6. In germline, CDR1 is SNHLY, CDR2 FYNNEI. This CDR3 region has 14 residues. This CDR3 is CASRPGQSNEKLFF. CDR3 DNA sequence: TGTGCCAGCAGACCGGGACAGTCCAATGAAAAACTGTTTTTT. Together with reference TRBV2 and TRBJ1-4, the CDR3 gives the full variable domain: EPEVTQTPSHQVTQMGQEVILRCVPISNHLYFYWYRQILGQKVEFLVSFYNNEISEKSEIFDDQFSVERPDGSNFTLKIRSTKLEDSAMYFCASRPGQSNEKLFFGSGTQLSVL.

The chain carries TRBV18 and TRBJ2-3; D is possibly TRBD2 (5 bases). The CDR3 spans 12 residues. With 5 bases removed from V and 5 bases from J, the gap between germline ends came to 8 bases. Germline V CDR1 and CDR2: KGHSH, LQKENI. The chain's CDR3 is CASSTRGDTQYF. CDR3 bases: TGTGCCAGCTCAACTAGAGGAGATACGCAGTATTTT.

The chain links TRBV7-9 to TRBJ2-1; a weak D match, TRBD1 (5 bases). V lost 1 base and J 5 bases, leaving 12 bases between the germline ends. The length of the CDR3 is 15 residues. The V gene's germline CDR1 is SEHNR and CDR2 FQNEAQ (reference sequence). The CDR3 sequence is CASSLGGQFNNEQFF. The CDR3 DNA reads as TGTGCCAGCAGCTTAGGGGGCCAGTTCAACAATGAGCAGTTCTTC.

The chain employs TRBV9 and TRBJ2-3; 13 nucleotides agree with TRBD2. V dropped 2 bases and J dropped 0; count of bases not matched to a gene: 3. The CDR3 runs to 17 residues. Germline V gene lookup returns CDR1 SGDLS and CDR2 YYNGEE. The chain's CDR3 is CASSVRLAGGSTDTQYF. In nucleotides, the CDR3 is TGTGCCAGCAGCGTTAGACTAGCGGGGGGTAGCACAGATACGCAGTATTTT. Full variable domain (outside the CDR3, taken from reference TRBV9 and TRBJ2-3): DSGVTQTPKHLITATGQRVTLRCSPRSGDLSVYWYQQSLDQGLQFLIQYYNGEERAKGNILERFSAQQFPDLHSELNLSSLELGDSALYFCASSVRLAGGSTDTQYFGPGTRLTVL.

The chain is built from TRBV10-3 and TRBJ2-1, with 10 bases that match TRBD1. The junction had 3 bases not matched to a gene; V was cut back by 6 bases and J by 4 bases. This CDR3 region has 14 residues. Germline loops: CDR1 ENHRY, CDR2 SYGVKD. This CDR3 is CAIRGQGGYNEQFF. DNA of the CDR3: TGTGCCATCAGAGGACAGGGGGGATACAATGAGCAGTTCTTC.

The chain joins TRBV27 to TRBJ2-1, with TRBD2 matching over 8 bases. CDR3 length: 15 residues. The germline V gene has CDR1 MNHEY and CDR2 SMNVEV (reference sequence). V trimming: 3 bases; J trimming: 3 bases; junction bases outside the gene matches: 4. The CDR3 protein is CASSFGSGGYNEQFF. The DNA of the CDR3 is TGTGCCAGCAGTTTCGGCAGCGGGGGCTACAATGAGCAGTTCTTC.